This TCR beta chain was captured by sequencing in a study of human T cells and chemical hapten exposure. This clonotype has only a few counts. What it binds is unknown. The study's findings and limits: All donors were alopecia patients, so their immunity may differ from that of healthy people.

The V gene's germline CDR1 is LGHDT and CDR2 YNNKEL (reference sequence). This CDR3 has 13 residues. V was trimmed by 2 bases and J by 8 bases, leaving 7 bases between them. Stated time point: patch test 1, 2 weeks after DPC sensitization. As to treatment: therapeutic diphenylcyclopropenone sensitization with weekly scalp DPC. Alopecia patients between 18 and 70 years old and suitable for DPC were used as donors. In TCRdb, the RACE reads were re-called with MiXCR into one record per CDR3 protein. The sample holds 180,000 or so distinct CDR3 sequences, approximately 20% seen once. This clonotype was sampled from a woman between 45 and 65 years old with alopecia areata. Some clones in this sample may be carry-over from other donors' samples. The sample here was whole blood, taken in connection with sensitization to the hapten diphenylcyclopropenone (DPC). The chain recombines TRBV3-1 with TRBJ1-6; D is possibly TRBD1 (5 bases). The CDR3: CASSQRGDSPLHF. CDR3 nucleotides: TGTGCCAGCAGCCAACGGGGGGATTCACCCCTCCACTTT.